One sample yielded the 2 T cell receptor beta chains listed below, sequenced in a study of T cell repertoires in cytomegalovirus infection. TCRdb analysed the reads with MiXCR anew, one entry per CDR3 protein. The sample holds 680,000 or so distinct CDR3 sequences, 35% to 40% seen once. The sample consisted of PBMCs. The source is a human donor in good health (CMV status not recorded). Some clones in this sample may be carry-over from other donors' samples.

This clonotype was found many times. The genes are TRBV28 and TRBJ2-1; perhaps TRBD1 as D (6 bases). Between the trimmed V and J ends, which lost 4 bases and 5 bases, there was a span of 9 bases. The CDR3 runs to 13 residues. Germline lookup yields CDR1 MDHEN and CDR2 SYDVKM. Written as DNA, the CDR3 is TGTGCCAGCAGTTGGGGGACAAACAATGAGCAGTTCTTC. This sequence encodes CASSWGTNNEQFF.

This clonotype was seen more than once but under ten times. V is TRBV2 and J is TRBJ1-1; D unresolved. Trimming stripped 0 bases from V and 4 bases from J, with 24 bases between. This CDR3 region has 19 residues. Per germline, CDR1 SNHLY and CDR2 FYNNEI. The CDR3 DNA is TGTGCCAGCAGTGAAGCGGCGCTTCCCCCGAGGAGTTTTGTCACTGAAGCTTTCTTT. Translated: CASSEAALPPRSFVTEAFF.